The 14 T cell receptor beta chains listed next were all sequenced from one sample in a study of blood T cell repertoires in COVID-19. Clones were sequenced by immunoSEQ multiplex PCR, and TCRdb holds only the in-frame ones, with some missing. The sample lists 100,000 to 120,000 clones; over 65% were seen once. Sequenced: peripheral blood. These receptors all come from a woman in her thirties or forties with acute or convalescent COVID-19.

The chain recombines TRBV7-2 with TRBJ2-1; D may be TRBD2 (5 bases). Germline CDR1 SGHTA, CDR2 FQGNSA. The ends were cut back, 1 base at V and 9 bases at J, with 19 bases in the middle. This CDR3 comprises 16 residues. The CDR3 DNA reads as TGTGCCAGCAGCTTAGGGCGGGCAGCGTCATCCGGTGAGCAGTTCTTC. It encodes CASSLGRAASSGEQFF. The full variable domain, with the rest looked up from reference TRBV7-2 and TRBJ2-1, is GAGVSQSPSNKVTEKGKDVELRCDPISGHTALYWYRQSLGQGLEFLIYFQGNSAPDKSGLPSDRFSAERTGGSVSTLTIQRTQQEDSAVYLCASSLGRAASSGEQFFGPGTRLTVL.

V gene TRBV7-2 combines with J gene TRBJ2-1; 7 bases map to TRBD2. Germline V CDR1 and CDR2: SGHTA, FQGNSA. The CDR3 has 13 amino acids. The J segment lost 9 bases and the V segment lost 6 bases, leaving 8 bases of the junction unmatched. The CDR3 reads CASRGAGLGEQFF. The CDR3 DNA reads as TGTGCCAGCAGAGGAGCGGGGCTGGGTGAGCAGTTCTTC.

This chain joins TRBV2 and TRBJ2-5; perhaps TRBD2 as D (6 bases). Germline values: CDR1 SNHLY, CDR2 FYNNEI. The CDR3 runs to 16 residues. The V end was cut by 3 bases, the J end by 5 bases, with 19 bases between. The CDR3 DNA follows: TGTGCCAGCAGTGATTTACCGACAGCGGCGGGGGAGACCCAGTACTTC. Translated, it gives CASSDLPTAAGETQYF.

The chain couples TRBV4-3 to TRBJ1-2; the D gene is possibly TRBD1 (6 bases). V was clipped by 1 base and J by 10 bases, with 13 bases between them. Looked up from germline, CDR1 is LGHNA and CDR2 is YSLEER. The CDR3 is 13 residues long. The CDR3 region has the DNA TGCGCCAGCAGCCAAGGGGAGGGGGAACACTACACCTTC. This sequence encodes CASSQGEGEHYTF.

This clone occurred a few times. The rearrangement links TRBV12-3 or TRBV12-4 to TRBJ2-3, with 8 bases lining up with TRBD2. V dropped 5 bases and J dropped 7; count of bases not matched to a gene: 5. The CDR3 totals 13 residues. This CDR3 is CASSRGGLNTQYF. The CDR3 DNA reads TGTGCCAGCAGTCGGGGGGGGTTAAATACGCAGTATTTT.

V usage is TRBV6-6 and J usage is TRBJ1-3, with D uncertain. CDR1 MNHNY and CDR2 SVGAGI come from the germline V gene (reference sequence). The CDR3 spans 13 residues. Trimming removed 2 bases at V and 6 bases at J, with 8 bases between. In nucleotides, the CDR3 is TGTGCCAGCAGTTACGAACAGTCAAACACCATATATTTT. Its protein is CASSYEQSNTIYF.

This clone appeared many times. The chain uses TRBV19 and TRBJ1-3, with D unresolved. The CDR3 consists of 13 residues. CDR1 LNHDA and CDR2 SQIVND come from the germline V gene (reference sequence). The ends were cut back, 8 bases at V and 2 bases at J, with 10 bases in the middle. The CDR3 DNA sequence: TGTGCCAGTGTAACAGCTACTGGAAACACCATATATTTT. Its translation is CASVTATGNTIYF.

This rearrangement joins TRBV5-1 to TRBJ1-2, with 9 bases fitting TRBD1. The CDR3 is 12 residues long. V lost 3 bases and J lost 13; bases outside the gene matches: 7. From germline, CDR1 is SGHRS and CDR2 YFSETQ. CDR3 in DNA: TGCGCCAGCAGCTGGGGGGACAGGGCCGGCACCTTC. Its protein product is CASSWGDRAGTF.

The chain links TRBV19 to TRBJ2-2; perhaps TRBD2 as D (5 bases). The germline CDR1 and CDR2 sequences are LNHDA and SQIVND (reference sequence). The germline V and J ends were trimmed by 7 bases and 0 bases, with 15 bases remaining between them. CDR3 length: 16 amino acids. This chain's CDR3 is CASKRPLLANTGELFF. CDR3 coding DNA: TGTGCCAGTAAAAGGCCTTTACTAGCGAACACCGGGGAGCTGTTTTTT.

This chain links TRBV7-6 with TRBJ2-2; 9 nucleotides agree with TRBD1. Trimming took 5 bases from V and 12 from J; bases not matched to a gene: 13. The CDR3 is 15 residues long. Germline assignment: CDR1 SGHVS and CDR2 FNYEAQ. In nucleotides, the CDR3 is TGTGCCAGCAGCCTGGGACAGGGAGGTACCGGCCAGCTGTTTTTT. It codes for CASSLGQGGTGQLFF.

The chain joins TRBV6-4 to TRBJ2-2; 8 bases line up with TRBD1. The CDR3 is 15 amino acids. The germline gives CDR1 MRHNA, CDR2 SNTAGT. Losses at the gene ends were 6 bases for V and 4 bases for J; bases not matched to a gene: 7. CDR3 in DNA: TGTGCCAGCAGCCCGACAGGGGCGGGCACCGGGGAGCTGTTTTTT. This encodes CASSPTGAGTGELFF.

The genes are TRBV18 and TRBJ1-1, with 10 bases lining up with TRBD1. This CDR3 comprises 17 residues. CDR1 KGHSH and CDR2 LQKENI come from the germline V gene. J gave up 0 bases and V 5 bases, and 9 bases lay outside the gene matches. For the CDR3, the DNA is TGTGCCAGCTCAGTGACAGGGGGCGCGATCATGAACACTGAAGCTTTCTTT. Translated: CASSVTGGAIMNTEAFF.

This chain joins TRBV7-8 and TRBJ2-7, with TRBD1 matching over 9 bases. The CDR3 covers 17 residues. Germline trimming cut 3 bases from V and 0 bases from J; bases unmatched to any gene: 9. From germline, CDR1 is SGHVS and CDR2 FQNEAQ. CDR3 coding DNA: TGTGCCAGCAGCTTTGGGGGGGGGACAGGGATCTCCTACGAGCAGTACTTC. This encodes CASSFGGGTGISYEQYF.

V usage is TRBV5-4 and J usage is TRBJ2-2, with 8 bases that match TRBD1. The CDR3 covers 16 residues. V shed 0 bases and J 2 bases; nucleotides not matched to a gene: 3. Germline assignment: CDR1 SGHNT and CDR2 YYREEE (reference sequence). CDR3 in DNA: TGTGCCAGCAGCTTGGAGCCAGGGGGCAACACCGGGGAGCTGTTTTTT. It translates to CASSLEPGGNTGELFF.